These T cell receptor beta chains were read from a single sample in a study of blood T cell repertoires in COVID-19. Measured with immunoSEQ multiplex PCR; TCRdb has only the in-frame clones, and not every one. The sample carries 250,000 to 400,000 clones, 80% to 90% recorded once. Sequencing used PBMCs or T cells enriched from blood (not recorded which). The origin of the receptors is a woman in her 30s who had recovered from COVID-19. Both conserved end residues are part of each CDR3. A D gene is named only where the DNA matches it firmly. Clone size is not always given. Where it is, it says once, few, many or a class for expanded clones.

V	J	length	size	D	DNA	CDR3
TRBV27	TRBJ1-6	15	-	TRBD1	TGTGCCAGCAGTTTGTCAGGGGGCTATAATTCACCCCTCCACTTT	CASSLSGGYNSPLHF
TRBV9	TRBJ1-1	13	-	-	TGTGCCAGCAGCCCGATATTGGGGAGGGAAGCTTTCTTT	CASSPILGREAFF
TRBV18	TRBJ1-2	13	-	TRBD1	TGTGCCAGCTCACCAGGGACAGTGCGTGGCTACACCTTC	CASSPGTVRGYTF
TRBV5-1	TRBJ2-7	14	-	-	TGCGCCAGCAGCTTGTTGCAGGGAAGCTACGAGCAGTACTTC	CASSLLQGSYEQYF
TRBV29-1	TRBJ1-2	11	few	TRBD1	TGCAGCGTGGGGACAGGGGAGGGCTACACCTTC	CSVGTGEGYTF
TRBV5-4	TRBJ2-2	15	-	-	TGTGCCAGCAGCTTGTCAGGAGTAGGGGACGGGGAGCTGTTTTTT	CASSLSGVGDGELFF
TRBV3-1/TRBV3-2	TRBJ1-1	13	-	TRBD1	TGTGCCAGCAGCTCCCGGGCCGGGACAGGGGCCCTTTTT	CASSSRAGTGALF
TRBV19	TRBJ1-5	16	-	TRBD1	TGTGCCAGTAGTCAAAGACAGGGGGCTAGCAATCAGCCCCAGCATTTT	CASSQRQGASNQPQHF
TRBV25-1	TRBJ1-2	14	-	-	TGTGCCAGCAGTGATTGGGGGAGGTCCTATGGCTACACCTTC	CASSDWGRSYGYTF
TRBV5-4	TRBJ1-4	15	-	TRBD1	TGTGCCAGCAGCTTGGCCGGGACAGGACTCACCGGGCTGTTTTTT	CASSLAGTGLTGLFF
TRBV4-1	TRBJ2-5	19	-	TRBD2	TGCGCCAGCAGCCAACGACTAGCGGGGGGGCCCGACGTAAGGGAGACCCAGTACTTC	CASSQRLAGGPDVRETQYF
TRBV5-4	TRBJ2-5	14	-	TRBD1	TGTGCCAGCAGCTTGACAGGGGATCTAGAGACCCAGTACTTC	CASSLTGDLETQYF
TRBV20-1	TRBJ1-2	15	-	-	TGCAGTGCTAGTGACACTCCCGGGAGGGCCTATGGCTACACCTTC	CSASDTPGRAYGYTF
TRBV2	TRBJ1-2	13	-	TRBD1	TGTGCCAGCTCTCCGGGACAGGACTATGGCTACACCTTC	CASSPGQDYGYTF
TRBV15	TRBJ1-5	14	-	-	TGTGCCACCACCCGAACAGGGTACAATCAGCCCCAGCATTTT	CATTRTGYNQPQHF